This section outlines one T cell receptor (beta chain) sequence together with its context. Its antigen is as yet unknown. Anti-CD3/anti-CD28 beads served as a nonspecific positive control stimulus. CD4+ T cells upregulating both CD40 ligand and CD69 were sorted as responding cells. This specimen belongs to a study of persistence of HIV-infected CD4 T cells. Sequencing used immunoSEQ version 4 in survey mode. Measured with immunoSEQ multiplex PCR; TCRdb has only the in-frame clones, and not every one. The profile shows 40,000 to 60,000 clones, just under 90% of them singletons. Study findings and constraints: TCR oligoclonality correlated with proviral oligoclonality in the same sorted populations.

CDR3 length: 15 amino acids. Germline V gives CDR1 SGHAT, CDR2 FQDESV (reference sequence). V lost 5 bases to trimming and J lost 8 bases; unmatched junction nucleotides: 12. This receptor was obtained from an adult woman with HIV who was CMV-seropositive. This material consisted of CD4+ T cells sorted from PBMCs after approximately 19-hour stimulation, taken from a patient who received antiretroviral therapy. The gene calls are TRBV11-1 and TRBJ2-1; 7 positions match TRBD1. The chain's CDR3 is CASSPRRGLLDEQFF. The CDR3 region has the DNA TGTGCCAGCAGCCCCAGAAGGGGGCTTTTGGATGAGCAGTTCTTC.